This note documents a single T cell receptor beta chain sequence. The antigen remains unidentified. This record belongs to a study of T cell repertoires in cytomegalovirus infection. Overall study findings and caveats: Predominance within the ex vivo response was attributable to HLA-C-restricted CMV-specific TCR beta clonotypes.

TCRdb processed the reads anew with MiXCR; each CDR3 protein has one entry. The sample has roughly 130,000 distinct CDR3 sequences, 20% to 30% seen once. Germline loops: CDR1 DFQATT, CDR2 SNEGSKA (reference sequence). The CDR3 has 17 residues. V gave up 6 bases and J gave up 5 bases; unmatched junction bases: 16. Source material: PBMCs, sequenced either directly or after in vitro stimulation (not recorded which). This rearrangement joins TRBV20-1 to TRBJ2-3; 11 nucleotides align to TRBD2. This TCR was sampled from a human donor in good health (CMV status not recorded). Some clones in this sample may be carry-over from other donors' samples. The CDR3 DNA follows: TGCAGTGCCACGGACCTTTTCGCTAGCGGGGGGAAAGATACGCAGTATTTT. It translates to CSATDLFASGGKDTQYF.